These 15 T cell receptor beta chains came from one sample sequenced in a study of blood T cell repertoires in COVID-19 (TCRdb year 2020). Libraries were built with the immunoSEQ multiplex PCR assay. The source is immuneACCESS, and TCRdb retained only in-frame sequences with V and J called. Part of the clones is not carried over; for the studies checked, unresolved V genes explain less than half of this, and the remainder is unexplained. This sample has about 210,000 clones in its table, and roughly 80% of those were observed once. The ten largest account for 0.9% to 0.95% of the sample. Input material: peripheral blood. The receptors stem from a man aged 55 to 70 with COVID-19, enrolled during active disease.

This clone appeared a single time. The rearrangement uses TRBV19 and TRBJ2-3; a possible D gene is TRBD1 (6 bases). The germline gives CDR1 LNHDA, CDR2 SQIVND (reference sequence). This CDR3 region has 16 residues. Trimming removed 6 bases at V and 4 bases at J, with 20 bases between. CDR3 loop: CASSPGTLPSPDTQYF. The DNA for the CDR3 is TGTGCCAGTAGCCCCGGGACACTCCCCAGTCCAGATACGCAGTATTTT.

Worth noting for this clone: One end of the junction is discordant with germline, which a read error may explain. V and J are TRBV10-2 and TRBJ1-2, with 10 nucleotides matching TRBD1. The CDR3 is 12 residues long. Germline CDR1 WSHSY, CDR2 SAAADI. The CDR3 DNA reads TGCGCCAGCAGTGAGCAGGGGACAGGGGCCGCCTTC. Translation gives CASSEQGTGAAF.

V and J are TRBV6-5 and TRBJ1-1; D is perhaps TRBD1 (6 bases). Between the trimmed V and J ends, which lost 7 bases and 4 bases, there was a span of 13 bases. This CDR3 has 13 residues. Germline lookup yields CDR1 MNHEY and CDR2 SVGAGI. CDR3 loop: CASTRGAGTEAFF. CDR3 DNA sequence: TGTGCCAGCACACGGGGGGCCGGCACTGAAGCTTTCTTT.

The chain combines TRBV6-5 with TRBJ2-2; D remains ambiguous. This CDR3 contains 15 residues. Germline V gene sequence: CDR1 MNHEY, CDR2 SVGAGI. The ends were cut back, 7 bases at V and 1 base at J, with 13 bases in the middle. The CDR3 DNA follows: TGTGCCAGCACCCAACCCGCTATGAACACCGGGGAGCTGTTTTTT. Translating it yields CASTQPAMNTGELFF.

This chain joins TRBV18 and TRBJ1-1, with a tentative D call TRBD1 (5 bases). The CDR3 is 14 residues long. The V end was cut by 3 bases, the J end by 4 bases, with 12 bases between. Germline V lookup: CDR1 KGHSH, CDR2 LQKENI. The CDR3 DNA reads TGTGCCAGCTCACCTCTTCAGGGTTTCACTGAAGCTTTCTTT. This encodes CASSPLQGFTEAFF.

V is TRBV7-2 and J is TRBJ2-1; D is perhaps TRBD2 (7 bases). V lost 5 bases and J lost 0, with 14 bases in between. The CDR3 length is 16 residues. The germline V gene has CDR1 SGHTA and CDR2 FQGNSA. The CDR3 nucleotides are TGTGCCAGCAGCCCGCTAGGGGGGGGCTCCTACAATGAGCAGTTCTTC. This gives the protein CASSPLGGGSYNEQFF.

This chain connects TRBV6-2 or TRBV6-3 to TRBJ2-3; no firm D call. The V gene lost 2 bases and the J gene lost 0 bases, with 12 bases spanning the gap. Per the germline V gene, CDR1 is MNHEY and CDR2 is SVGEGT. The CDR3 runs 16 residues. This chain's CDR3 is CASSYGLTSSTDTQYF. The CDR3 bases are TGTGCCAGCAGTTACGGGTTGACATCTAGCACAGATACGCAGTATTTT.

The genes are TRBV9 and TRBJ1-4; unclear D gene. Looked up from germline, CDR1 is SGDLS and CDR2 is YYNGEE. Trimming shortened V by 0 bases and J by 3 bases, and 9 bases separated the two germline ends. This CDR3 region has 15 residues. The CDR3 region has the DNA TGTGCCAGCAGCGTAGCTTTAGGAGCTAATGAAAAACTGTTTTTT. Translation: CASSVALGANEKLFF.

This chain joins TRBV7-9 and TRBJ2-5, with 9 bases that match TRBD1. The J segment lost 5 bases and the V segment lost 6 bases, leaving 7 bases of the junction unmatched. Germline CDR1 is SEHNR and CDR2 is FQNEAQ (reference sequence). The CDR3 totals 14 residues. In DNA, the CDR3 is TGTGCCAGCAGACAGGGGGCAGCCGGGGAGACCCAGTACTTC. Protein sequence: CASRQGAAGETQYF.

The chain links TRBV6-4 to TRBJ1-2; TRBD1 is a possible D gene (5 bases). In germline, CDR1 is MRHNA, CDR2 SNTAGT. V was pared by 6 bases and J by 7 bases, with 12 bases between. The CDR3 spans 12 residues. The CDR3 sequence: CASRAGIGGYTF. CDR3 DNA sequence: TGTGCCAGCAGAGCAGGGATAGGTGGCTACACCTTC.

This sequence joins TRBV24-1 and TRBJ2-2, with D tentatively TRBD1 (6 bases). Germline V gene data show CDR1 as KGHDR and CDR2 as SFDVKD. This CDR3 has 17 residues. The germline V and J ends were trimmed by 6 bases and 2 bases, with 18 bases remaining between them. CDR3 loop: CATSSYQGQGNTGELFF. The CDR3 DNA is TGTGCCACCAGTTCATATCAGGGGCAGGGCAACACCGGGGAGCTGTTTTTT.

This sequence joins TRBV19 and TRBJ1-1; a weak D match, TRBD1 (6 bases). The CDR3 consists of 14 residues. Germline V gene sequence: CDR1 LNHDA, CDR2 SQIVND (reference sequence). Trimming removed 4 bases from V and 4 bases from J, with 13 bases in between. CDR3 amino acids: CASSKQGGGTEAFF. Here the CDR3 DNA reads TGTGCCAGTAGTAAACAGGGAGGGGGCACTGAAGCTTTCTTT.

The CDR3 sequence is CASTFSGDRTDTQYF. Written as DNA, the CDR3 is TGCGCCAGCACTTTCTCCGGGGATCGCACAGATACGCAGTATTTT. The rearrangement links TRBV5-1 to TRBJ2-3; maybe TRBD2 (5 bases). CDR1 and CDR2 (germline): SGHRS, YFSETQ. Between the trimmed V and J ends, which lost 6 bases and 1 base, there was a span of 15 bases. This CDR3 region has 15 residues.

The chain couples TRBV6-6 to TRBJ2-3; a possible D gene is TRBD1 (6 bases). The germline V gene encodes CDR1 MNHNY and CDR2 SVGAGI (reference sequence). The CDR3 is 13 residues long. V shed 4 bases and J shed 5 bases, with 10 bases lying between them. The DNA for the CDR3 is TGTGCCAGCAGTTTCCAGGGGATAGATACGCAGTATTTT. Protein: CASSFQGIDTQYF.

The chain combines TRBV28 with TRBJ2-7; no clear D gene. Germline values: CDR1 MDHEN, CDR2 SYDVKM. The length of the CDR3 is 16 residues. Trimming removed 5 bases at V and 0 bases at J, with 17 bases between. CDR3 sequence reads: CASSPLRQSLSYEQYF. Here the CDR3 DNA reads TGTGCCAGCAGTCCCTTACGACAAAGCCTCTCCTACGAGCAGTACTTC. The complete variable domain, with remaining parts taken from reference TRBV28 and TRBJ2-7, reads DVKVTQSSRYLVKRTGEKVFLECVQDMDHENMFWYRQDPGLGLRLIYFSYDVKMKEKGDIPEGYSVSREKKERFSLILESASTNQTSMYLCASSPLRQSLSYEQYFGPGTRLTVT.